This TCR beta chain was sequenced for a study of blood T cell repertoires in COVID-19. Across the whole study: Samples taken during acute and convalescent COVID-19 were collected in the United States, Italy and Spain. The cDNA or gDNA used as material had been derived from T cells, B-cell-depleted T cells, or PBMCs.

This clone came up once. The germline gives CDR1 SEHNR, CDR2 FQNEAQ (reference sequence). Trimming at V came to 4 bases and at J to 11 bases, leaving 8 bases not matched to a gene. The CDR3 covers 13 residues. As originally analysed: Amplified reference gene primers provided the basis for estimating nucleated cell counts. The protocol was immunoSEQ multiplex PCR, while the TCRdb copy is restricted to in-frame clones and leaves out a portion. Clone size and V and J calls were adopted from that table, with D and trimming inferred from the DNA. The sample comprises approximately 500,000 clones, roughly 88% of which are singletons, and approximately 3.2% rests with the top ten.

This chain links TRBV7-9 with TRBJ1-1; 9 nucleotides align to TRBD1. The origin of this receptor is a human donor in a cohort sampled during active COVID-19. The sample comprised peripheral blood. CDR3 amino acids: CASSWGQGSRAFF. For the CDR3, the DNA is TGTGCCAGCAGCTGGGGACAGGGCTCTAGGGCTTTCTTT.